Sequencing of this TCR beta chain was carried out in a study of control samples from healthy donors and cancer patients. The ends lost 4 bases at V and 3 bases at J; junction bases unmatched: 5. This CDR3 is built from 14 residues. CDR1 and CDR2 from the germline V gene are SGHDT and YYEEEE. This table comes from immunoSEQ multiplex PCR, and its TCRdb copy is limited to in-frame clones, with some not included. The repertoire holds over 150,000 clones, around 87% seen once, with roughly 1.5% in the top ten. Sequencing was done on a sample of blood. The origin of this receptor is a woman aged 50 to 60 in good health. The chain recombines TRBV5-6 with TRBJ2-3; TRBD2 aligns across 7 bases. CDR3 DNA: TGTGCCAGCAGCCGCGGGGGTGTGACAGATACGCAGTATTTT. This gives the protein CASSRGGVTDTQYF. Filled out from reference TRBV5-6 and TRBJ2-3, the complete variable domain reads DAGVTQSPTHLIKTRGQQVTLRCSPKSGHDTVSWYQQALGQGPQFIFQYYEEEERQRGNFPDRFSGHQFPNYSSELNVNALLLGDSALYLCASSRGGVTDTQYFGPGTRLTVL.